This T cell receptor (beta chain) was profiled in a study of cytotoxic CD8 clonotypes in ibrutinib-treated CLL. The germline V gene has CDR1 PRHDT and CDR2 FYEKMQ (reference sequence). After removal of 6 bases from V and 5 bases from J, the junction contained 4 bases not matched to a gene. The CDR3 totals 12 residues. TCRdb's copy holds only in-frame clones and misses some; the assay was immunoSEQ multiplex PCR. The sample includes about 69,000 clones, around 82% of them seen just once. There are a few counts of this clone. The chain links TRBV13 to TRBJ2-7; 7 nucleotides align to TRBD1. The sequence was obtained from a human donor with chronic lymphocytic leukemia. The starting material was PBMCs, obtained at disease progression, from a patient treated with ibrutinib. In nucleotides, the CDR3 is TGTGCCAGCAGGTCACAGGGGAACGAGCAGTACTTC. This codes for CASRSQGNEQYF.